These 16 T cell receptor beta chains share one sample of origin, sequenced in a study of technical replicates of blood from several donors. This table comes from immunoSEQ multiplex PCR, and its TCRdb copy is limited to in-frame clones, with some not included. The sample lists tens of thousands of clones, about 98% occurring once. Sequencing was carried out using T cells isolated from PBMCs. These receptors were taken from a human donor in good health.

The chain uses TRBV5-1 and TRBJ2-1, with D maybe TRBD2 (6 bases). The germline V gene has CDR1 SGHRS and CDR2 YFSETQ. V was pared by 2 bases and J by 5 bases, with 14 bases between. CDR3 length: 15 amino acids. The CDR3 spells CASSLDGLPNNEQFF. Here the CDR3 DNA reads TGCGCCAGCAGCTTAGACGGACTACCAAACAATGAGCAGTTCTTC.

The genes are TRBV6-1 and TRBJ2-3; D might be TRBD2 (5 bases). Deletions cut 0 bases from V and 8 bases from J, with 21 bases between. The V gene's germline CDR1 is MNHNS and CDR2 SASEGT. CDR3 length: 17 amino acids. In nucleotides, the CDR3 is TGTGCCAGCAGTGAAGCACTGACTAAGCGGAGAAGGGTTACGCAGTATTTT. Translating it yields CASSEALTKRRRVTQYF.

This rearrangement joins TRBV6-6 to TRBJ2-3, with 8 bases identical to TRBD1. V lost 2 bases and J lost 4; bases outside the gene matches: 8. This CDR3 comprises 16 residues. The germline gives CDR1 MNHNY, CDR2 SVGAGI (reference sequence). CDR3 sequence reads: CASSYPGGAIPDTQYF. As DNA, the CDR3 is TGTGCCAGCAGTTACCCAGGGGGCGCGATACCAGATACGCAGTATTTT.

The gene calls are TRBV12-5 and TRBJ2-1; 16 bases fit TRBD2. The length of the CDR3 is 17 residues. V shed 2 bases and J 8 bases; nucleotides not matched to a gene: 6. Looked up from germline, CDR1 is LGHNT and CDR2 is FRNRAP. Written as DNA, the CDR3 is TGTGCTAGTGGTTTGCTCGGGACTAGCGGGGGGGCCTATGAGCAGTTCTTC. Protein: CASGLLGTSGGAYEQFF.

CDR3 bases: TGTGCCAGCAGTTTCGGGACAGGGGCCACAGATACGCAGTATTTT. The encoded protein is CASSFGTGATDTQYF. The chain employs TRBV28 and TRBJ2-3; 10 bases fit TRBD1. V trimming: 3 bases; J trimming: 2 bases; junction bases outside the gene matches: 2. CDR1 MDHEN and CDR2 SYDVKM come from the germline V gene. There are 15 residues in the CDR3.

The V and J genes are TRBV5-1 and TRBJ2-1; D perhaps matches TRBD1 (7 bases). CDR3 length: 13 residues. V was clipped by 2 bases and J by 9 bases, with 12 bases between them. Germline CDR1 reads SGHRS; CDR2 reads YFSETQ. The CDR3 bases are TGCGCCAGCAGCTTCGGAGGGGGCGGTGAGCAGTTCTTC. Its protein product is CASSFGGGGEQFF.

The V call is TRBV27, the J call TRBJ1-5, with 7 nucleotides matching TRBD1. J lost 4 bases, V lost 2 bases, and 5 bases had no gene match. The CDR3 contains 15 residues. CDR1 is MNHEY, CDR2 SMNVEV, per germline (reference sequence). CDR3 nucleotide sequence: TGTGCCAGCAGTTTAGGGACAGACCGAAATCAGCCCCAGCATTTT. Its protein product is CASSLGTDRNQPQHF.

The rearrangement links TRBV6-1 to TRBJ1-1; D is unresolved. The CDR3 consists of 14 residues. CDR1 and CDR2 (germline): MNHNS, SASEGT. V lost 8 bases and J 0 bases, leaving 13 bases between the germline ends. CDR3: CASLGQSMNTEAFF. CDR3 in DNA: TGTGCCAGCTTGGGCCAGTCCATGAACACTGAAGCTTTCTTT.

The rearrangement links TRBV29-1 to TRBJ2-1; TRBD1 might be the D (6 bases). The CDR3 runs 13 residues. Germline CDR1 reads SQVTM; CDR2 reads ANQGSEA. This CDR3 reads CTVTGSSYNEQFF. CDR3 in DNA: TGCACGGTAACAGGGAGCTCCTACAATGAGCAGTTCTTC.

This chain joins TRBV7-9 and TRBJ2-1; D gene uncertain. V gave up 3 bases and J gave up 10 bases, with 13 bases separating them. Germline values: CDR1 SEHNR, CDR2 FQNEAQ (reference sequence). The CDR3 runs 13 residues. CDR3 DNA sequence: TGTGCCAGCAGCTTTTCACCACGCGGCGAGCAGTTCTTC. Protein product: CASSFSPRGEQFF. The full variable domain, completed using reference TRBV7-9 and TRBJ2-1, is DTGVSQNPRHKITKRGQNVTFRCDPISEHNRLYWYRQTLGQGPEFLTYFQNEAQLEKSRLLSDRFSAERPKGSFSTLEIQRTEQGDSAMYLCASSFSPRGEQFFGPGTRLTVL.

This chain links TRBV11-2 with TRBJ2-5; 8 bases align to TRBD1. Germline CDR1 is SGHAT and CDR2 is FQNNGV. The CDR3 is 15 amino acids. V dropped 5 bases and J dropped 5; count of bases not matched to a gene: 10. The CDR3 DNA is TGTGCCAGCAGCAAGAGTGACAGGGGTCGGGAGACCCAGTACTTC. This translates into CASSKSDRGRETQYF.

V and J are TRBV12-5 and TRBJ1-1, with 8 bases identical to TRBD1. From germline, CDR1 is LGHNT and CDR2 FRNRAP. The V segment lost 7 bases and the J segment 6 bases; nucleotides outside the gene matches: 13. CDR3 length: 15 amino acids. CDR3 in DNA: TGTGCTAGTGCCACAGGACAGGGACGTTTCTCTGAAGCTTTCTTT. This encodes CASATGQGRFSEAFF.

The gene calls are TRBV5-1 and TRBJ2-1; TRBD2 matches at 8 bases. The CDR3 covers 15 residues. Germline V gene lookup returns CDR1 SGHRS and CDR2 YFSETQ. V shed 2 bases and J 3 bases; nucleotides not matched to a gene: 4. The CDR3 bases are TGCGCCAGCAGCTTACTAGCGGACTTCTACAATGAGCAGTTCTTC. This sequence encodes CASSLLADFYNEQFF.

V gene TRBV6-4 combines with J gene TRBJ2-2; 9 bases align to TRBD2. Germline V lookup: CDR1 MRHNA, CDR2 SNTAGT. The CDR3 contains 15 residues. V gave up 7 bases and J gave up 8 bases; unmatched junction bases: 11. The CDR3 loop reads CASKFQASGVGELFF. The CDR3 coding sequence is TGTGCCAGCAAGTTCCAAGCTAGCGGGGTAGGGGAGCTGTTTTTT.

The chain joins TRBV25-1 to TRBJ2-4; no definite D call. This CDR3 region has 14 residues. CDR1 and CDR2 (germline): MGHDK, SYGVNS. V lost 1 base, J lost 5 bases, and 9 bases lay in between. The CDR3 here is CASSEFDSQNIQYF. For the CDR3, the DNA is TGTGCCAGCAGTGAATTTGATAGCCAAAACATTCAGTACTTC.

The chain recombines TRBV10-3 with TRBJ2-7, with 7 bases aligning to TRBD1. The CDR3 is 14 amino acids. Germline CDR1 reads ENHRY; CDR2 reads SYGVKD. The J segment lost 3 bases and the V segment lost 6 bases, leaving 8 bases of the junction unmatched. The CDR3 sequence: CAISETGQGYEQYF. DNA of the CDR3: TGTGCCATCAGCGAGACAGGGCAGGGCTACGAGCAGTACTTC.